This TCR beta chain was recovered during a study of vaccination effects on CD4 cells after COVID-19. Comments on this clone: The antigen remains unidentified.

ViraFEST expansion of antigen-specific CD4+ T cells with viral peptide pools preceded sequencing. CD4+ T cells were isolated after about eleven days of culture. In the vaccine recipients, nucleocapsid antibodies were negative and there was no prior SARS-CoV-2 infection. The protocol was immunoSEQ multiplex PCR, while the TCRdb copy is restricted to in-frame clones and leaves out a portion. Of about 65,000 clones in the sample, less than 85% are singletons; the top ten hold roughly 3.1%. The CDR3 contains 16 residues. CDR1 is LNHNV and CDR2 is YYDKDF in the germline V gene (reference sequence). V shed 5 bases, J shed 7 bases, and the junction held 11 bases outside the gene matches.

The specimen was CD4+ T cells from PBMCs cultured with HCoV-NL63 spike peptides, collected before COVID-19 vaccination. The chain links TRBV15 to TRBJ1-5; 10 nucleotides match TRBD1. The receptor's source is a human donor who received a COVID-19 vaccine. In nucleotides, the CDR3 is TGTGCCACCAGCGAGGGGCCGGGGACAGGGGTCCAGCCCCAGCATTTT. Residues: CATSEGPGTGVQPQHF.